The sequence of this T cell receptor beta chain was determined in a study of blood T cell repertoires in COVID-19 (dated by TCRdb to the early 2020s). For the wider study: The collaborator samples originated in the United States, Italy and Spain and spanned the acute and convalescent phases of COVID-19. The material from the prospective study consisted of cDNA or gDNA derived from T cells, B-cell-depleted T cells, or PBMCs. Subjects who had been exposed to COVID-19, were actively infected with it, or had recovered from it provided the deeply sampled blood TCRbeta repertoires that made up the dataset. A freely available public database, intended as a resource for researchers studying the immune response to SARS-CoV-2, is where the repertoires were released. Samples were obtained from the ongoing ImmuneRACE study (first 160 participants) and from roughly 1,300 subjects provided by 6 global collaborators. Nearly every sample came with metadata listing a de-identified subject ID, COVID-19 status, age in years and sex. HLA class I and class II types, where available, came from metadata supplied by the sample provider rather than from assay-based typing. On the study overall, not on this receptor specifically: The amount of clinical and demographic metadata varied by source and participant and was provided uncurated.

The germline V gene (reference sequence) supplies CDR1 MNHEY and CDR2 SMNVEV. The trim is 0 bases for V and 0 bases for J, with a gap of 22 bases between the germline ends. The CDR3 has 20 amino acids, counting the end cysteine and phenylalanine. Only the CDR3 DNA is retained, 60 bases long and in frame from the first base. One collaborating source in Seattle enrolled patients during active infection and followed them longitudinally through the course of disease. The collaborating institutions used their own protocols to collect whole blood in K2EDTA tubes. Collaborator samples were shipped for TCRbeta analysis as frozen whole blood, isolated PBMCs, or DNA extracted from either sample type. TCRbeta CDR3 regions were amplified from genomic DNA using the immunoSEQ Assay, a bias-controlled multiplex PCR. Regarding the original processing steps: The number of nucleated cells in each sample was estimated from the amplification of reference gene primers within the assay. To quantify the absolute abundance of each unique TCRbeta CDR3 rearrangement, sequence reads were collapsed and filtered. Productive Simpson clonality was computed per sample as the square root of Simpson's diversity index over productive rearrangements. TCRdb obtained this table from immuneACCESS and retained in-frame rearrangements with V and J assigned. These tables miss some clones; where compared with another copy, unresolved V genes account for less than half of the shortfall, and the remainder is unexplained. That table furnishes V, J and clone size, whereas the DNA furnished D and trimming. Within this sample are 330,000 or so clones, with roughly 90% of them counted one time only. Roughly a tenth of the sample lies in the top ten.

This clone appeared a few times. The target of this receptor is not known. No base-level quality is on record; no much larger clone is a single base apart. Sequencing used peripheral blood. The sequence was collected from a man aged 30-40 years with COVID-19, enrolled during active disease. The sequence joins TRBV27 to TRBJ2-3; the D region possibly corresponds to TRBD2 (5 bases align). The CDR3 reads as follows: CASSLSGPLIGVVSTDTQYF. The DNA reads TGTGCCAGCAGTTTATCGGGTCCGCTCATCGGGGTTGTTAGCACAGATACGCAGTATTTT.